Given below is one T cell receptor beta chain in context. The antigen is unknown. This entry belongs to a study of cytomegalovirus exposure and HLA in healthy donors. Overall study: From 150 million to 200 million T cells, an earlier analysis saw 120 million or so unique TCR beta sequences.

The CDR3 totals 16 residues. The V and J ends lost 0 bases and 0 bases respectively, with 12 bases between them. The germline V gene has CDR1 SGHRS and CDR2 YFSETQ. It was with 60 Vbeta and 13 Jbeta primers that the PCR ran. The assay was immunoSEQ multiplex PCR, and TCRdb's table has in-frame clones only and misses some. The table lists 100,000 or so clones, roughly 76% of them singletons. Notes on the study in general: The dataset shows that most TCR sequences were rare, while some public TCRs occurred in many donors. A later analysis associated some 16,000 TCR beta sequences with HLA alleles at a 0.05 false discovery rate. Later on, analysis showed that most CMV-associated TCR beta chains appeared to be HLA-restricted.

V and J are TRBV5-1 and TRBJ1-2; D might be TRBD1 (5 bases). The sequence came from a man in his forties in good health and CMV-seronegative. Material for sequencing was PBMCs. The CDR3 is CASSLEPPTANYGYTF. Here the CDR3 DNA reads TGCGCCAGCAGCTTGGAACCACCGACAGCTAACTATGGCTACACCTTC.